What follows are 8 T cell receptor beta chains derived from one specimen sequenced in a study of cytomegalovirus exposure and HLA in healthy donors. PCR employed 60 Vbeta and 13 Jbeta primers. The protocol was immunoSEQ multiplex PCR, while the TCRdb copy is restricted to in-frame clones and leaves out a portion. The profile shows some 60,000 clones, approximately 83% of them singletons. Sample: PBMCs. The receptors derive from a female donor in good health and CMV-seronegative.

This chain connects TRBV4-1 to TRBJ2-3, with D possibly being TRBD2 (5 bases). The V gene's germline CDR1 is MGHRA and CDR2 YSYEKL. This CDR3 is 18 amino acids long. Trimming took off 0 bases at V and 6 bases at J, with 22 bases between the two ends. The CDR3 nucleotides are TGCGCCAGCAGCCAAGATTTCCGAAGCGGACGGGGAAAGGATACGCAGTATTTT. Its protein is CASSQDFRSGRGKDTQYF.

This rearrangement joins TRBV2 to TRBJ2-7; 7 bases line up with TRBD1. Looked up from germline, CDR1 is SNHLY and CDR2 is FYNNEI. CDR3 length equals 15 residues. Trimming took 6 bases from V and 6 from J; bases not matched to a gene: 14. The CDR3 spells CASRVAQGNYGEQYF. For the CDR3, the DNA is TGTGCCAGCAGGGTCGCACAGGGGAATTATGGCGAGCAGTACTTC.

J is TRBJ1-6 and V is TRBV18; weak D call: TRBD1 (5 bases). The V end lost 1 base, the J end lost 6 bases, and 10 bases lay between the germline ends. CDR3 size: 15 residues. Germline CDR1 and CDR2: KGHSH and LQKENI. CDR3 sequence (DNA): TGTGCCAGCTCACCACGGCCAGGGCTTAATTCACCCCTCCACTTT. Amino acid sequence: CASSPRPGLNSPLHF.

This chain connects TRBV6-4 to TRBJ2-7; TRBD2 aligns across 9 bases. Germline V gives CDR1 MRHNA, CDR2 SNTAGT. This CDR3 has 15 residues. Germline trimming cut 6 bases from V and 5 bases from J; bases unmatched to any gene: 11. CDR3 sequence (DNA): TGTGCCAGCAGCCCTTCTAGCGGGATGGTTGACGAGCAGTACTTC. Amino acids: CASSPSSGMVDEQYF.

The chain carries TRBV2 and TRBJ1-1; tentatively, D is TRBD1 (5 bases). This CDR3 has 13 residues. Germline values: CDR1 SNHLY, CDR2 FYNNEI. V was shortened by 10 bases and J by 6 bases, with 18 bases between the two germline ends. The CDR3 loop reads CATQGPPKPEAFF. The CDR3 region has the DNA TGTGCCACCCAGGGCCCCCCAAAGCCTGAAGCTTTCTTT.

J is TRBJ2-7 and V is TRBV16; possible D gene TRBD1, 5 bases. The V and J ends lost 2 bases and 6 bases respectively, with 17 bases between them. Germline CDR1 is KGHSY and CDR2 is FQNENV. The CDR3 is made up of 15 amino acids. CDR3 sequence (DNA): TGTGCCAGCAGCCAACCCCACTCTGGGGCCGCCGAGCAGTACTTC. Amino acid sequence: CASSQPHSGAAEQYF.

This rearrangement joins TRBV28 to TRBJ2-1, with 9 bases that match TRBD2. Germline CDR1 reads MDHEN; CDR2 reads SYDVKM. This CDR3 has 13 amino acids. Trimming at V came to 8 bases and at J to 7 bases, leaving 6 bases not matched to a gene. The CDR3: CASCGRASNEQFF. The CDR3 coding sequence is TGTGCCAGCTGCGGGAGGGCCAGTAATGAGCAGTTCTTC.

The V and J genes are TRBV7-2 and TRBJ2-7; 9 bases map to TRBD2. The germline V gene has CDR1 SGHTA and CDR2 FQGNSA. The length of the CDR3 is 15 residues. V lost 2 bases to trimming and J lost 4 bases; unmatched junction nucleotides: 6. CDR3 sequence (DNA): TGTGCCAGCAGCTTATTAGCGGGAGAGGGGTACGAGCAGTACTTC. The encoded protein is CASSLLAGEGYEQYF.